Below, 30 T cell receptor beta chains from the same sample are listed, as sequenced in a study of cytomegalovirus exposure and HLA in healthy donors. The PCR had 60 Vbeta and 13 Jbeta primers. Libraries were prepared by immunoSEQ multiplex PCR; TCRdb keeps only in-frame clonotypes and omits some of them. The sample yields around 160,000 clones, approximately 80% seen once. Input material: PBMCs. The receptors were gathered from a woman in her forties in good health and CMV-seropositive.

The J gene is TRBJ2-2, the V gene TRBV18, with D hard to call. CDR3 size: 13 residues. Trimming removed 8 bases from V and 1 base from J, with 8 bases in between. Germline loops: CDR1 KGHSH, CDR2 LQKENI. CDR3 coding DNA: TGTGCCAGCAGTAGAGGGAACACCGGGGAGCTGTTTTTT. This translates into CASSRGNTGELFF.

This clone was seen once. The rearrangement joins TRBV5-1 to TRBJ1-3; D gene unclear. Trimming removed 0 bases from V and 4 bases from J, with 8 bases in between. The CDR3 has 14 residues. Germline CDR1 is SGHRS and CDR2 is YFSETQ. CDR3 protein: CASSLDSLGNTIYF. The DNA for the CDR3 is TGCGCCAGCAGCTTGGACAGCCTAGGAAACACCATATATTTT.

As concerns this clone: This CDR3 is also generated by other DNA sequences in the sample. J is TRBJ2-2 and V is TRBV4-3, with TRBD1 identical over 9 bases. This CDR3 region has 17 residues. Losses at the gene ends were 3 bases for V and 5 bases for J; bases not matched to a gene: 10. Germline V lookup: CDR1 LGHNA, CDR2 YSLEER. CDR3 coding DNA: TGCGCCAGCAGCCAGGGTGGATTCGGGACAGGGACCGGGGAGCTGTTTTTT. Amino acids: CASSQGGFGTGTGELFF.

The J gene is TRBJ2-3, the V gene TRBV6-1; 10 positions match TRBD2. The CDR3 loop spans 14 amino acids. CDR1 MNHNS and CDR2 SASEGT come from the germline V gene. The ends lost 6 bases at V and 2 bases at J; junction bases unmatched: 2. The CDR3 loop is CASRLAGATDTQYF. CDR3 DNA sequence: TGTGCCAGCAGGCTAGCGGGGGCCACAGATACGCAGTATTTT.

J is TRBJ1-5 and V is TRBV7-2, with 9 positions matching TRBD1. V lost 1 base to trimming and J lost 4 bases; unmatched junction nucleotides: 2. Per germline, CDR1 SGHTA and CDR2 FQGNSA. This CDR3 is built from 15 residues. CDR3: CASSLGGTGNQPQHF. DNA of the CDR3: TGTGCCAGCAGCTTAGGGGGGACAGGGAATCAGCCCCAGCATTTT.

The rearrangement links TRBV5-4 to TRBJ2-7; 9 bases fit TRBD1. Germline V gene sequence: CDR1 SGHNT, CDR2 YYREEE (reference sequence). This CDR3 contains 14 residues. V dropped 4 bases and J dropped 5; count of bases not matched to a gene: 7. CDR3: CASSPRQGGDEQYF. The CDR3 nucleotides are TGTGCCAGCAGCCCCCGACAGGGGGGCGACGAGCAGTACTTC.

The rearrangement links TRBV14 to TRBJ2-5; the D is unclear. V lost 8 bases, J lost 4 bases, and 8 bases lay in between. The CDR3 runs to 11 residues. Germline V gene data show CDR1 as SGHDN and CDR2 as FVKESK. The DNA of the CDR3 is TGTGCCAGCGGAGCCGGAGAGACCCAGTACTTC. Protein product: CASGAGETQYF.

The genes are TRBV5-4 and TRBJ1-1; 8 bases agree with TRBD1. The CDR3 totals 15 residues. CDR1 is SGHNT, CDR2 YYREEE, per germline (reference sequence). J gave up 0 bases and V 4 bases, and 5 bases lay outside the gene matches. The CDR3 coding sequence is TGTGCCAGCAGCGCTCGGACAGGGATGAACACTGAAGCTTTCTTT. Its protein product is CASSARTGMNTEAFF.

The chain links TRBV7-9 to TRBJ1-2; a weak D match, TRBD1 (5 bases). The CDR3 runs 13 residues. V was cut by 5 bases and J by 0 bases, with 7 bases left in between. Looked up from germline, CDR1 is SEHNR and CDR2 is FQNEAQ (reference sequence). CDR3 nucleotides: TGTGCCAGCAGCCCGGACACTAACTATGGCTACACCTTC. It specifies CASSPDTNYGYTF.

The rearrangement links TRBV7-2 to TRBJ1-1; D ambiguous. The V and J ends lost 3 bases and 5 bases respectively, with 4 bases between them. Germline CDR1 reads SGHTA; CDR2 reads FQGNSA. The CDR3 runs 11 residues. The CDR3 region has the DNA TGTGCCAGCAGCTTTTCGACTGAAGCTTTCTTT. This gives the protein CASSFSTEAFF. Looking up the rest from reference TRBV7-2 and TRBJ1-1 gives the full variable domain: GAGVSQSPSNKVTEKGKDVELRCDPISGHTALYWYRQSLGQGLEFLIYFQGNSAPDKSGLPSDRFSAERTGGSVSTLTIQRTQQEDSAVYLCASSFSTEAFFGQGTRLTVV.

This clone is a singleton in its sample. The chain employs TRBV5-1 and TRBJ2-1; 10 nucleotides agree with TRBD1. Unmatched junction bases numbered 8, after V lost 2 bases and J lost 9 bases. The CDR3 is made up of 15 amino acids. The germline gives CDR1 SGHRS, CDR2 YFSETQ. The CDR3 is CASSFARTGGGEQFF. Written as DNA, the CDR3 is TGCGCCAGCAGCTTCGCCCGGACAGGGGGGGGTGAGCAGTTCTTC.

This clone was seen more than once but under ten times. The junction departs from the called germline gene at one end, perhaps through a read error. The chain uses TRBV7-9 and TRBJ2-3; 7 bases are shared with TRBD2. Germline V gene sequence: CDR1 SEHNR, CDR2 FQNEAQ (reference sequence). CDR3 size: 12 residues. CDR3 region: CSSQDGGDTQYF. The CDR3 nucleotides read TGTTCCAGCCAAGACGGGGGGGATACGCAGTATTTT.

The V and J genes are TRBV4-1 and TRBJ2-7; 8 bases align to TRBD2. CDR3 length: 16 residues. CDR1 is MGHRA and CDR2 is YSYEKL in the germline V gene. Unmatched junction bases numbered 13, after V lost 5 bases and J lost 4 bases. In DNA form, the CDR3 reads TGCGCCAGCAGCTGGTCCGGGACTAGAGTGTCGTACGAGCAGTACTTC. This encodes CASSWSGTRVSYEQYF.

CDR3 loop: CASSSGTSGARETQYF. The CDR3 DNA reads as TGTGCCAGCAGCTCCGGGACTAGCGGGGCCCGGGAGACCCAGTACTTC. The chain couples TRBV7-9 to TRBJ2-5; TRBD2 matches 13 bases. V dropped 4 bases and J dropped 5; count of bases not matched to a gene: 7. CDR3 length equals 16 residues. Germline CDR1 is SEHNR and CDR2 is FQNEAQ (reference sequence).

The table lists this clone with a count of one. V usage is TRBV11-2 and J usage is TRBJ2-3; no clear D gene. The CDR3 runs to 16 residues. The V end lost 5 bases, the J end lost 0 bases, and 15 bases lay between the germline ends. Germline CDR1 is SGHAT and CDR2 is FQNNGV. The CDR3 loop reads CASSPRAPTSTDTQYF. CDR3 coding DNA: TGTGCCAGCAGCCCCCGAGCTCCTACTAGCACAGATACGCAGTATTTT.

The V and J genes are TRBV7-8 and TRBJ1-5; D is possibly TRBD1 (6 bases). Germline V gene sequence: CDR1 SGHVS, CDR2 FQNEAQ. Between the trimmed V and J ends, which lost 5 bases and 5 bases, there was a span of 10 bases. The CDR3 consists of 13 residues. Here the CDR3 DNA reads TGTGCCAGCAGCCCGGACAGAGATCAGCCCCAGCATTTT. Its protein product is CASSPDRDQPQHF.

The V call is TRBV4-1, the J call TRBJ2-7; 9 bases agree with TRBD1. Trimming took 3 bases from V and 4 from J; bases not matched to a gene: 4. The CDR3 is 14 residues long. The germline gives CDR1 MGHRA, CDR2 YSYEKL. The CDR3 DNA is TGCGCCAGCAGCCACGGACAGGGGAATTACGAGCAGTACTTC. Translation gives CASSHGQGNYEQYF.

The CDR3 loop reads CASSRGQSAEAFF. CDR3 coding DNA: TGTGCCAGCTCACGAGGGCAGTCCGCTGAAGCTTTCTTT. The V and J genes are TRBV18 and TRBJ1-1; no clear D. Germline loops: CDR1 KGHSH, CDR2 LQKENI. There are 13 residues in the CDR3. V lost 4 bases and J 6 bases, leaving 12 bases between the germline ends. Using reference TRBV18 and TRBJ1-1 for the parts outside the CDR3, the full variable domain is NAGVMQNPRHLVRRRGQEARLRCSPMKGHSHVYWYRQLPEEGLKFMVYLQKENIIDESGMPKERFSAEFPKEGPSILRIQQVVRGDSAAYFCASSRGQSAEAFFGQGTRLTVV.

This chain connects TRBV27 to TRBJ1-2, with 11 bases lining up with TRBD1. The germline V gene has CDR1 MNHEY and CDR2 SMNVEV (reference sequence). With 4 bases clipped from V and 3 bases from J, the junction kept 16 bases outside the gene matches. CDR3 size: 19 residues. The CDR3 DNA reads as TGTGCCAGCAGTTACGGTCATGGGGACAGGGGGGCGGCTGACTATGGCTACACCTTC. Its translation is CASSYGHGDRGAADYGYTF.

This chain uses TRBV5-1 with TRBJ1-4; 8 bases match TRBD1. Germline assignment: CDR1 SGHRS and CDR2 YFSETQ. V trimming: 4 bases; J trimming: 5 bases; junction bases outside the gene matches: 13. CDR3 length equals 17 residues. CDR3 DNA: TGCGCCAGCAGCCCCGGATCGCCGGGACAGGAAAATGAAAAACTGTTTTTT. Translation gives CASSPGSPGQENEKLFF.

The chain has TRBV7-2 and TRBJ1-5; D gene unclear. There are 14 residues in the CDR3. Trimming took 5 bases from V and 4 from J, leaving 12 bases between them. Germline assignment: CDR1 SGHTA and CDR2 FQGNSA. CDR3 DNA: TGTGCCAGCAGCCCCAGTCTTTTAAATCAGCCCCAGCATTTT. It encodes CASSPSLLNQPQHF.

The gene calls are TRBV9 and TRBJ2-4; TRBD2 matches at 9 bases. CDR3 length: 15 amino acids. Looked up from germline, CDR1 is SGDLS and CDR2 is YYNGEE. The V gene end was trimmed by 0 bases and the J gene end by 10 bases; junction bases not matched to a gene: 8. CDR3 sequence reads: CASSVAPSGARIQYF. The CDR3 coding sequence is TGTGCCAGCAGCGTAGCACCTAGCGGGGCTCGTATTCAGTACTTC. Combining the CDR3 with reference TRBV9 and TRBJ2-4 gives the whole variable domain DSGVTQTPKHLITATGQRVTLRCSPRSGDLSVYWYQQSLDQGLQFLIQYYNGEERAKGNILERFSAQQFPDLHSELNLSSLELGDSALYFCASSVAPSGARIQYFGAGTRLSVL.

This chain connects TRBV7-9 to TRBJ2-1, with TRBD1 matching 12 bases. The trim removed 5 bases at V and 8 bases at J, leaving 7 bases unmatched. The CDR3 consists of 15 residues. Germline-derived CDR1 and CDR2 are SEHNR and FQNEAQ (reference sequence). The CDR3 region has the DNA TGTGCCAGCAGCCAGCAGGGACAGGGGGCCTATGAGCAGTTCTTC. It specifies CASSQQGQGAYEQFF.

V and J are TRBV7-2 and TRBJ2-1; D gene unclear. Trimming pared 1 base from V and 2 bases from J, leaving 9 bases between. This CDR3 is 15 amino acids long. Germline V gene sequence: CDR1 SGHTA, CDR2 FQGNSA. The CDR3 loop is CASSLEPRAYNEQFF. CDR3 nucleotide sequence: TGTGCCAGCAGCTTAGAACCTCGGGCCTACAATGAGCAGTTCTTC.

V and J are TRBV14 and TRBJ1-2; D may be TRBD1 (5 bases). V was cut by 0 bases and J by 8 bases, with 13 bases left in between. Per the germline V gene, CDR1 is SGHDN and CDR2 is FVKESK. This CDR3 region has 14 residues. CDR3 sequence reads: CASSQDGARGGYTF. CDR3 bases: TGTGCCAGCAGCCAAGATGGGGCTAGAGGCGGCTACACCTTC. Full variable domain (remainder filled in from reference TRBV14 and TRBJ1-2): EAGVTQFPSHSVIEKGQTVTLRCDPISGHDNLYWYRRVMGKEIKFLLHFVKESKQDESGMPNNRFLAERTGGTYSTLKVQPAELEDSGVYFCASSQDGARGGYTFGSGTRLTVV.

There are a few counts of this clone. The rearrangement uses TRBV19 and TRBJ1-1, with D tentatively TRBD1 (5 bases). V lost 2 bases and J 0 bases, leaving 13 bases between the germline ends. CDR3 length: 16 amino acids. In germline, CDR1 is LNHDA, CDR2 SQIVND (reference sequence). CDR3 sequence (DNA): TGTGCCAGTAGTATATCCCAGGGAACCATGAACACTGAAGCTTTCTTT. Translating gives CASSISQGTMNTEAFF.

The CDR3 bases are TGTGCCAGCAGTTCTCAAGACAGAAATCAGCCCCAGCATTTT. Translating it yields CASSSQDRNQPQHF. This chain links TRBV6-1 with TRBJ1-5; D is perhaps TRBD1 (5 bases). From germline, CDR1 is MNHNS and CDR2 SASEGT. The CDR3 runs 14 residues. V lost 5 bases and J lost 4, with 12 bases in between.

This chain's CDR3 is CASSLTLPTVSYEQYF. CDR3 DNA sequence: TGTGCCAGCAGTCTGACCCTTCCGACAGTCTCCTACGAGCAGTACTTC. The gene calls are TRBV27 and TRBJ2-7; D perhaps matches TRBD1 (5 bases). V shed 5 bases and J shed 0 bases, with 17 bases lying between them. The germline gives CDR1 MNHEY, CDR2 SMNVEV (reference sequence). The CDR3 extends over 16 amino acids.

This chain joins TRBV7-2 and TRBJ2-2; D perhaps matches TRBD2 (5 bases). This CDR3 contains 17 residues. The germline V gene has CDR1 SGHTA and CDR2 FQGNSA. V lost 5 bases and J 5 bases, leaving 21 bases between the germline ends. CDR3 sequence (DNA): TGTGCCAGCAGCCCCGCCCCAACTAGGGTTTGGACCGGGGAGCTGTTTTTT. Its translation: CASSPAPTRVWTGELFF.

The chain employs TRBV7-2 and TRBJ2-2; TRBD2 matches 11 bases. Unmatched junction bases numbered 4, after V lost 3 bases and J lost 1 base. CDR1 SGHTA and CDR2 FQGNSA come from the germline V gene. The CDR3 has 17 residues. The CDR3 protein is CASSFSGTSGNTGELFF. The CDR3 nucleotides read TGTGCCAGCAGCTTTTCCGGGACTAGCGGGAACACCGGGGAGCTGTTTTTT.